The T cell receptor (beta chain) under discussion was sequenced for a study of T cells after yellow fever vaccination. Study summary: Where fractions had low cell numbers, libraries were prepared from them with the SMART-Seq v4 Ultra Low Input RNA kit. General study findings and limits: Weaker overall was a secondary response that nonetheless peaked faster, on day 5 versus 15. A small share of clonotypes appeared in both CD4 and CD8 compartments.

Generation of TCR cDNA used 5'RACE template switching (which added a universal primer site and UMIs). TCRdb ran MiXCR on the 5' RACE reads and lists one entry per CDR3 protein. Seen here are around 330,000 distinct CDR3 sequences, roughly 4% observed once, and the top ten hold 23%. The sample holds a few counts of this clonotype. As yet, its antigen is unknown. Trimming cost V 1 base and J 7 bases, with 10 bases left between them. The CDR3 extends over 13 amino acids. Germline V lookup: CDR1 SGHTA, CDR2 FQGNSA. The gene calls are TRBV7-2 and TRBJ1-2; D perhaps matches TRBD1 (6 bases). The sample consisted of PBMCs, taken on the day of the yellow fever booster vaccination. This TCR came from a young man who received the YFV17D yellow fever vaccine. This CDR3 is CASSLVGGPGYTF. The DNA of the CDR3 is TGTGCCAGCAGCTTAGTTGGGGGGCCTGGCTACACCTTC.